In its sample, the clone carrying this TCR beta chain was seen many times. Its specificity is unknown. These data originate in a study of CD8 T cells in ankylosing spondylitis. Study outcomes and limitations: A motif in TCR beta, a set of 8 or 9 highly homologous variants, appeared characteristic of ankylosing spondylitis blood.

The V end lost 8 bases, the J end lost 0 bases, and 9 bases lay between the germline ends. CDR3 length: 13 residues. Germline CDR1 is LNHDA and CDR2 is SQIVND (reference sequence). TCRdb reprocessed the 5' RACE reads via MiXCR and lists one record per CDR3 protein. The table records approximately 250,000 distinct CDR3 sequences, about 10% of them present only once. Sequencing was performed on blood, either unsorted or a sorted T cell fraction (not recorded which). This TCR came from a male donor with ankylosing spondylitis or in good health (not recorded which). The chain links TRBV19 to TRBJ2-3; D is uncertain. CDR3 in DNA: TGTGCCAGTCTTATACCTAGCACAGATACGCAGTATTTT. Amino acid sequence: CASLIPSTDTQYF.